There are a few counts of the clone carrying this TCR beta chain. The CDR3 runs to 12 residues. Trimming took 4 bases from V and 7 from J, leaving 9 bases between them. Germline V gene sequence: CDR1 SGHKS, CDR2 YYEKEE (reference sequence). The sample originates from a study of T cell responses to AZD1222 COVID-19 vaccine. TCRdb keeps only in-frame clones here, not all; method: immunoSEQ multiplex PCR. Of 95,000 to 110,000 clones listed, about nine tenths were seen once; the top ten hold 45%. The origin of this receptor is an adult in good health. V is TRBV5-5 and J is TRBJ1-5; weak D call: TRBD1 (5 bases). Sample: peripheral blood, taken on day 0 of AZD1222 vaccination. CDR3 DNA: TGTGCCAGCAGCGACTGGGGGCAGCCCCAGCATTTT. It specifies CASSDWGQPQHF.